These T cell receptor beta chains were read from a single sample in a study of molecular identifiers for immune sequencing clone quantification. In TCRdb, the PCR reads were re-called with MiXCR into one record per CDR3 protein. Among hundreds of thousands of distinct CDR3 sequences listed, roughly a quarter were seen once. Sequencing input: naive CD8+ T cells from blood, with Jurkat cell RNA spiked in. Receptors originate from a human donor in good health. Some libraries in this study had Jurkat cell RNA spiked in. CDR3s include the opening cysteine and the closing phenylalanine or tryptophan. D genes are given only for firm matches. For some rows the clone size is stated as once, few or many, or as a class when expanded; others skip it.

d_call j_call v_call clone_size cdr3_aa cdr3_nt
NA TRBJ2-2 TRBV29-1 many CSVALGGGIGELFF TGCAGCGTTGCTTTGGGGGGAGGAATCGGGGAGCTGTTTTTT
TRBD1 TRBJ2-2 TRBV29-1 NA CSVPTGAAGELFF TGCAGCGTGCCGACAGGGGCCGCCGGGGAGCTGTTTTTT
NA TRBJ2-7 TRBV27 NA CASSSSRDAGWYEQYF TGTGCCAGCAGTTCAAGCAGGGATGCCGGCTGGTACGAGCAGTACTTC
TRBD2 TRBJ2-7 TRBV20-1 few CSARVDSGIYEQYF TGCAGTGCTAGAGTGGATAGCGGGATATACGAGCAGTACTTC
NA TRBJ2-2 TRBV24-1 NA CATSGGMLGETNPGELFF TGTGCCACCAGCGGAGGAATGCTGGGGGAAACAAACCCCGGGGAGCTGTTTTTT
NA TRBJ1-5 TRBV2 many CASSAGETGSNQPQHF TGTGCCAGCAGCGCCGGAGAAACAGGGAGCAATCAGCCCCAGCATTTT
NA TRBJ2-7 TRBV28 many CASSFRPDDYEQYF TGTGCCAGCAGTTTTCGACCAGATGACTACGAGCAGTACTTC
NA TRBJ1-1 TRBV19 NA CASTWDTNTGAFF TGTGCCAGTACCTGGGACACGAACACTGGAGCTTTCTTT
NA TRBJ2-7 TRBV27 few CASSPSAGREQYF TGTGCCAGCAGCCCCTCCGCAGGCCGGGAGCAGTACTTC
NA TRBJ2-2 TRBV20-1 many CSAEDLKLNTGELFF TGCAGTGCTGAAGACTTAAAATTGAACACCGGGGAGCTGTTTTTT
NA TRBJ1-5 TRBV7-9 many CASSFGSPQPQHF TGTGCCAGCAGCTTTGGATCCCCTCAGCCCCAGCATTTT